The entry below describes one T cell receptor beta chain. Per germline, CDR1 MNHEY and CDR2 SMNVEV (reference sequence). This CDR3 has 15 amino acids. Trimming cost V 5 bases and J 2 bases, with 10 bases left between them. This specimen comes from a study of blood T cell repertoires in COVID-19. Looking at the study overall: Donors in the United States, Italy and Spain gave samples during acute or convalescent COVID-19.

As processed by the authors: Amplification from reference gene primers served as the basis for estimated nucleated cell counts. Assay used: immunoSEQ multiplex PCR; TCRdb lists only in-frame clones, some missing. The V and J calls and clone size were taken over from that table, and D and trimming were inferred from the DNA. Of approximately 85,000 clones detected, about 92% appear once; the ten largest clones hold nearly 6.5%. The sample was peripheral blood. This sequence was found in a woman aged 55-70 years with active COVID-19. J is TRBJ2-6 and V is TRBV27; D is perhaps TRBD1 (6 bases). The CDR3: CASSDSGAGANVLTF. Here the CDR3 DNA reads TGTGCCAGCAGTGATTCAGGGGCTGGGGCCAACGTCCTGACTTTC.